The next 23 T cell receptor beta chains were all read from a single sample in a study of blood T cell repertoires in COVID-19. The protocol was immunoSEQ multiplex PCR, while the TCRdb copy is restricted to in-frame clones and leaves out a portion. This sample has 45,000 to 60,000 clones, with approximately 80% found just once. Source material: PBMCs or T cells enriched from blood (not recorded which). All receptors come from a woman between 50 and 59 years old with acute COVID-19.

The gene calls are TRBV30 and TRBJ2-2; TRBD2 matches 11 bases. CDR3 size: 15 residues. Germline trimming cut 6 bases from V and 1 base from J; bases unmatched to any gene: 4. Germline values: CDR1 GTSNPN, CDR2 SVGIG (reference sequence). The chain's CDR3 is CACTTSGVNTGELFF. CDR3 bases: TGTGCCTGTACGACTAGCGGGGTGAACACCGGGGAGCTGTTTTTT.

The chain employs TRBV30 and TRBJ2-3; the D gene is possibly TRBD2 (6 bases). CDR3 length: 14 residues. CDR1 and CDR2 from the germline V gene are GTSNPN and SVGIG (reference sequence). V was shortened by 6 bases and J by 0 bases, with 13 bases between the two germline ends. The CDR3 sequence is CACTRDSSTDTQYF. Written as DNA, the CDR3 is TGTGCCTGTACTCGGGACTCTAGCACAGATACGCAGTATTTT.

The V gene is TRBV19, the J gene TRBJ1-5; 8 nucleotides match TRBD1. This CDR3 has 17 residues. J was trimmed by 0 bases and V by 5 bases; bases with no gene match: 9. Germline values: CDR1 LNHDA, CDR2 SQIVND (reference sequence). Here the CDR3 DNA reads TGTGCCAGTAGTTCCGGACAGGGAAGTTATAGCAATCAGCCCCAGCATTTT. It is translated as CASSSGQGSYSNQPQHF.

This sequence joins TRBV18 and TRBJ2-2; the D gene is possibly TRBD2 (5 bases). The CDR3 covers 15 residues. The ends were cut back, 5 bases at V and 1 base at J, with 11 bases in the middle. Germline CDR1 is KGHSH and CDR2 is LQKENI. The chain's CDR3 is CASSEFGGNTGELFF. For the CDR3, the DNA is TGTGCCAGCTCAGAGTTCGGAGGGAACACCGGGGAGCTGTTTTTT.

V usage is TRBV7-6 and J usage is TRBJ1-2; tentatively, D is TRBD1 (5 bases). Deletions cut 5 bases from V and 8 bases from J, with 15 bases between. Germline CDR1 reads SGHVS; CDR2 reads FNYEAQ. CDR3 length: 13 residues. CDR3 region: CASSRTGTYGYTF. Written as DNA, the CDR3 is TGTGCCAGCAGCCGAACCGGGACTTACGGCTACACCTTC.

This rearrangement joins TRBV7-2 to TRBJ1-5, with 8 bases that match TRBD1. The CDR3 totals 15 residues. In germline, CDR1 is SGHTA, CDR2 FQGNSA. V shed 1 base, J shed 6 bases, and the junction held 5 bases outside the gene matches. CDR3 DNA: TGTGCCAGCAGCTTAGTCCAGGGGGCTATTCAGCCCCAGCATTTT. It yields the protein CASSLVQGAIQPQHF.

This clone occurred a few times. The V and J genes are TRBV19 and TRBJ1-1; D gene ambiguous. V lost 11 bases and J lost 0, with 13 bases in between. Germline V gene sequence: CDR1 LNHDA, CDR2 SQIVND (reference sequence). The CDR3 sequence is 13 residues long. CDR3 in DNA: TGTGCCGTATCGGACGGGATGAACACTGAAGCTTTCTTT. Translation gives CAVSDGMNTEAFF.

This chain connects TRBV7-9 to TRBJ2-1, with TRBD1 identical over 9 bases. The trim removed 5 bases at V and 7 bases at J, leaving 15 bases unmatched. The germline gives CDR1 SEHNR, CDR2 FQNEAQ (reference sequence). CDR3 size: 17 residues. CDR3 in amino acids: CASSPPSDRGRYNEQFF. The CDR3 DNA follows: TGTGCCAGCAGCCCACCGTCCGACAGGGGGAGGTATAATGAGCAGTTCTTC.

V usage is TRBV11-2 and J usage is TRBJ1-4, with D perhaps TRBD1 (6 bases). Trimming pared 5 bases from V and 7 bases from J, leaving 11 bases between. Germline V lookup: CDR1 SGHAT, CDR2 FQNNGV. The CDR3 contains 13 residues. CDR3 loop: CASSNNRVEKLFF. CDR3 in DNA: TGTGCCAGCAGCAATAACAGGGTTGAAAAACTGTTTTTT.

The DNA of the CDR3 is TGTGCCAGCAGCTCTGGAGGGGCGTACACTGAAGCTTTCTTT. Amino acid sequence: CASSSGGAYTEAFF. The gene calls are TRBV5-6 and TRBJ1-1, with D possibly matching TRBD1 (5 bases). V was shortened by 3 bases and J by 3 bases, with 12 bases between the two germline ends. The germline V gene has CDR1 SGHDT and CDR2 YYEEEE. The CDR3 contains 14 residues. The full variable domain, rest sourced from reference TRBV5-6 and TRBJ1-1, is DAGVTQSPTHLIKTRGQQVTLRCSPKSGHDTVSWYQQALGQGPQFIFQYYEEEERQRGNFPDRFSGHQFPNYSSELNVNALLLGDSALYLCASSSGGAYTEAFFGQGTRLTVV.

As DNA, the CDR3 is TGCAGTGCCACTAATCGGGGCTACACCTTC. Translating it yields CSATNRGYTF. The rearrangement links TRBV20-1 to TRBJ1-2; D is unclear. CDR1 and CDR2 (germline): DFQATT, SNEGSKA (reference sequence). V was pared by 6 bases and J by 8 bases, with 10 bases between. This CDR3 has 10 residues.

V is TRBV7-3 and J is TRBJ1-2; TRBD1 matches at 9 bases. V trimming: 4 bases; J trimming: 10 bases; junction bases outside the gene matches: 7. Germline V lookup: CDR1 SGHTA, CDR2 FQGTGA. The CDR3 length is 13 residues. The chain's CDR3 is CASSSQGQGDYTF. DNA of the CDR3: TGTGCCAGCAGCTCACAGGGACAGGGCGACTACACCTTC.

The chain couples TRBV7-6 to TRBJ1-3, with 8 bases aligning to TRBD1. V dropped 1 base and J dropped 4; count of bases not matched to a gene: 12. This CDR3 comprises 18 residues. The germline gives CDR1 SGHVS, CDR2 FNYEAQ. In DNA, the CDR3 is TGTGCCAGCAGCTTAGGAAGTGGACAGGGCATCTCCGGAAACACCATATATTTT. Amino acids: CASSLGSGQGISGNTIYF.

In this sample, this clone turned up a few times. The gene calls are TRBV6-4 and TRBJ2-7; 9 nucleotides agree with TRBD2. The CDR3 has 19 residues. V trimming: 6 bases; J trimming: 3 bases; junction bases outside the gene matches: 21. Looked up from germline, CDR1 is MRHNA and CDR2 is SNTAGT. The CDR3 DNA reads as TGTGCCAGCAGCCTCTCCGGTCTAGACAAGCGGGGGGACCTCTACGAGCAGTACTTC. This codes for CASSLSGLDKRGDLYEQYF.

This clone was observed a few times. The chain recombines TRBV4-2 with TRBJ1-3; a possible D gene is TRBD1 (5 bases). Germline V gene sequence: CDR1 LGHNA, CDR2 YNFKEQ. Trimming pared 1 base from V and 0 bases from J, leaving 10 bases between. CDR3 length: 16 residues. CDR3 nucleotides: TGTGCCAGCAGCCAAGGTGACAGCCGCTCTGGAAACACCATATATTTT. Its protein product is CASSQGDSRSGNTIYF.

V gene TRBV5-1 combines with J gene TRBJ2-1; 7 nucleotides align to TRBD1. The CDR3 extends over 15 amino acids. Germline CDR1 and CDR2: SGHRS and YFSETQ. V was pared by 0 bases and J by 5 bases, with 5 bases of the junction left unmatched. CDR3 DNA sequence: TGCGCCAGCAGCTTGGGTGACAGGGAAAACAATGAGCAGTTCTTC. This gives the protein CASSLGDRENNEQFF.

The chain employs TRBV7-8 and TRBJ2-7; D possibly corresponds to TRBD2 (6 bases). V was clipped by 3 bases and J by 2 bases, with 23 bases between them. The CDR3 runs to 18 residues. The germline V gene encodes CDR1 SGHVS and CDR2 FQNEAQ. This CDR3 reads CASSLVLFGSRTTYEQYF. CDR3 in DNA: TGTGCCAGCAGCTTGGTCTTATTCGGGAGCAGGACAACCTACGAGCAGTACTTC.

The chain uses TRBV5-6 and TRBJ1-6; TRBD1 aligns across 8 bases. V was clipped by 0 bases and J by 8 bases; unmatched bases: 4. There are 15 residues in the CDR3. Germline lookup yields CDR1 SGHDT and CDR2 YYEEEE. The CDR3, as DNA: TGTGCCAGCAGCTTGGTGGACAGGGCTCATTCACCCCTCCACTTT. This encodes CASSLVDRAHSPLHF.

The chain carries TRBV18 and TRBJ1-1; 7 nucleotides agree with TRBD1. After removal of 3 bases from V and 1 base from J, the junction contained 5 bases not matched to a gene. Germline assignment: CDR1 KGHSH and CDR2 LQKENI. The CDR3 sequence is 15 residues long. The CDR3 DNA is TGTGCCAGCTCACCGGGGACAGAAACGAACACTGAAGCTTTCTTT. Amino acid sequence: CASSPGTETNTEAFF.

This clone came up a few times. V and J are TRBV12-3 or TRBV12-4 and TRBJ1-1, with a tentative D call TRBD1 (6 bases). This CDR3 region has 13 residues. V was trimmed by 5 bases and J by 4 bases, leaving 11 bases between them. The CDR3 nucleotides are TGTGCCAGCAGTCCCAGACAGGCCACTGAAGCTTTCTTT. It codes for CASSPRQATEAFF.

This CDR3 is CAWSGDRGGRYEQFF. The CDR3 coding sequence is TGTGCCTGGAGTGGAGACAGGGGGGGTAGGTATGAGCAGTTCTTC. The chain combines TRBV30 with TRBJ2-1, with 9 bases matching TRBD1. The V gene's germline CDR1 is GTSNPN and CDR2 SVGIG (reference sequence). CDR3 length: 15 amino acids. The junction had 9 bases not matched to a gene; V was cut back by 1 base and J by 8 bases.

This clone was observed a few times. The rearrangement uses TRBV5-1 and TRBJ1-6, with D maybe TRBD1 (5 bases). The CDR3 is made up of 17 amino acids. CDR1 is SGHRS and CDR2 is YFSETQ in the germline V gene. Trimming took 0 bases from V and 3 from J, leaving 13 bases between them. CDR3 bases: TGCGCCAGCAGCTTGGTTCCCCCAGGGAACTATAATTCACCCCTCCACTTT. Translated, it gives CASSLVPPGNYNSPLHF.

The genes are TRBV5-1 and TRBJ1-4, with 7 bases fitting TRBD1. The V segment lost 0 bases and the J segment 4 bases; nucleotides outside the gene matches: 3. The CDR3 consists of 15 residues. CDR1 is SGHRS and CDR2 is YFSETQ in the germline V gene. The CDR3 spells CASSLGGTVNEKLFF. The CDR3 DNA reads TGCGCCAGCAGCTTGGGTGGGACAGTTAATGAAAAACTGTTTTTT.